The entry below gives a single T cell receptor (beta chain) sequence along with its context. Its antigen is unidentified. The entry originates in a study of CD8 T cells in Susac syndrome. Study summary: Susac syndrome patients were untreated, on corticosteroids with some adding intravenous immunoglobulin, or on intravenous immunoglobulin only. Points from the study as a whole: The CD4+ T cell repertoire of patients with Susac syndrome showed no detectable clonal expansion.

CDR3 length: 16 residues. The V end was cut by 0 bases, the J end by 8 bases, with 17 bases between. In germline, CDR1 is MNHEY, CDR2 SVGAGI. Reverse transcription of roughly 0.45 to 1 ug RNA used random hexamers. Amplification of TCR beta CDR3 by immunoSEQ multiplex PCR spanned 54 Vbeta and 13 Jbeta. TCRdb re-analysed the immunoSEQ multiplex PCR reads in MiXCR, keeping a single row per CDR3 protein. The sample contains over 150,000 distinct CDR3 sequences, about 93% of which appear only once. The TCR was taken from a human donor with Susac syndrome. The V call is TRBV6-5, the J call TRBJ2-1; D possibly uses TRBD1 or TRBD2 (5 bases each). The specimen sequenced was CD4+ T cells from PBMCs. The DNA of the CDR3 is TGTGCCAGCAGTTACTCGACTGTTAGCGTGGGGGATGAGCAGTTCTTC. It codes for CASSYSTVSVGDEQFF.